The next 18 T cell receptor beta chains were all read from a single sample in a study of early T cells in non-severe SARS-CoV-2 infection. Each CDR3 protein is one row after TCRdb ran MiXCR on the 5' RACE reads. The repertoire holds fewer than 40,000 distinct CDR3 sequences, with 5.9% as singletons. The sequenced material came from whole blood. The receptor source for this set is an adult who was a healthcare worker with PCR-confirmed SARS-CoV-2 infection or an uninfected control (not recorded which).

This clonotype was recorded a few times. The rearrangement links TRBV9 to TRBJ1-1; D is perhaps TRBD1 (5 bases). The CDR3 has 11 amino acids. Trimming cost V 4 bases and J 8 bases, with 9 bases left between them. Germline V CDR1 and CDR2: SGDLS, YYNGEE. As DNA, the CDR3 is TGTGCCAGCAGCAAAGGGGCAGAAGCTTTCTTT. Translated, it gives CASSKGAEAFF.

This clonotype was observed at least ten times. The chain has TRBV25-1 and TRBJ2-5; 8 positions agree with TRBD2. Trimming took 3 bases from V and 2 from J; bases not matched to a gene: 8. CDR3 length: 16 amino acids. Germline V CDR1 and CDR2: MGHDK, SYGVNS. The CDR3 here is CASSDDTSGGQETQYF. The CDR3 coding sequence is TGTGCCAGCAGTGACGATACTAGCGGAGGGCAAGAGACCCAGTACTTC.

This clonotype was counted many times. This chain uses TRBV28 with TRBJ2-3; the D gene is possibly TRBD2 (5 bases). The CDR3 is 14 amino acids. The V gene lost 4 bases and the J gene lost 3 bases, with 11 bases spanning the gap. Germline CDR1 reads MDHEN; CDR2 reads SYDVKM. The CDR3: CASSSPSGTDTQYF. The CDR3 coding sequence is TGTGCCAGCAGTTCACCCTCGGGGACAGATACGCAGTATTTT.

The table lists this clonotype with many counts. The chain employs TRBV18 and TRBJ2-2; D remains unclear. V shed 2 bases and J shed 2 bases, with 9 bases lying between them. This CDR3 has 15 residues. Germline V gene lookup returns CDR1 KGHSH and CDR2 LQKENI. CDR3 loop: CASSPIPGNTGELFF. CDR3 nucleotides: TGTGCCAGCTCACCAATCCCAGGAAACACCGGGGAGCTGTTTTTT.

Many counts were recorded for this clonotype. The rearrangement links TRBV4-1 to TRBJ1-4; tentative D call: TRBD1 (6 bases). The V gene's germline CDR1 is MGHRA and CDR2 YSYEKL. This CDR3 is built from 19 residues. V was shortened by 1 base and J by 8 bases, with 26 bases between the two germline ends. The CDR3 DNA reads as TGCGCCAGCAGCCAAGTTCACTCCCTTATTGGCAGGGGCGAAGAAAAACTGTTTTTT. The encoded protein is CASSQVHSLIGRGEEKLFF.

The V and J genes are TRBV7-3 and TRBJ2-6; perhaps TRBD2 as D (5 bases). Germline CDR1 is SGHTA and CDR2 is FQGTGA. Trimming took 5 bases from V and 4 from J, leaving 15 bases between them. This CDR3 is 16 amino acids long. CDR3 DNA: TGTGCCAGCAGCCCCTCGGCGGGCGCCGGGGCCAACGTCCTGACTTTC. Protein product: CASSPSAGAGANVLTF.

Many counts were recorded for this clonotype. The V and J genes are TRBV15 and TRBJ2-1, with D hard to call. V shed 2 bases and J shed 9 bases, with 14 bases lying between them. There are 14 residues in the CDR3. Germline V gene data show CDR1 as LNHNV and CDR2 as YYDKDF (reference sequence). CDR3 coding DNA: TGTGCCACCAGCAGAAGGACCGGCATGGGTGAGCAGTTCTTC. It specifies CATSRRTGMGEQFF. The variable domain in full, with the rest retrieved from reference TRBV15 and TRBJ2-1, is DAMVIQNPRYQVTQFGKPVTLSCSQTLNHNVMYWYQQKSSQAPKLLFHYYDKDFNNEADTPDNFQSRRPNTSFCFLDIRSPGLGDTAMYLCATSRRTGMGEQFFGPGTRLTVL.

The chain joins TRBV7-9 to TRBJ1-6; no clear D gene. Germline CDR1 and CDR2: SEHNR and FQNEAQ (reference sequence). This CDR3 contains 12 residues. The germline V and J ends were trimmed by 5 bases and 8 bases, with 7 bases remaining between them. In nucleotides, the CDR3 is TGTGCCAGCAGCCACGGGGATTCACCCCTCCACTTT. Residues: CASSHGDSPLHF.

The gene calls are TRBV7-6 and TRBJ2-1, with D hard to call. The V gene's germline CDR1 is SGHVS and CDR2 FNYEAQ. Between the trimmed V and J ends, which lost 6 bases and 0 bases, there was a span of 12 bases. There are 15 residues in the CDR3. The CDR3 sequence: CASRPPQSSYNEQFF. In DNA, the CDR3 is TGTGCCAGCAGGCCACCCCAGAGCTCCTACAATGAGCAGTTCTTC.

This clonotype was observed many times. The rearrangement uses TRBV18 and TRBJ2-3, with TRBD1 matching over 11 bases. This CDR3 is built from 16 residues. The V segment lost 3 bases and the J segment 2 bases; nucleotides outside the gene matches: 4. CDR1 and CDR2 (germline): KGHSH, LQKENI. CDR3 sequence reads: CASSPGQGGTTDTQYF. The CDR3 coding sequence is TGTGCCAGCTCACCGGGACAGGGGGGAACCACAGATACGCAGTATTTT. The whole variable domain, remainder taken from reference TRBV18 and TRBJ2-3, is NAGVMQNPRHLVRRRGQEARLRCSPMKGHSHVYWYRQLPEEGLKFMVYLQKENIIDESGMPKERFSAEFPKEGPSILRIQQVVRGDSAAYFCASSPGQGGTTDTQYFGPGTRLTVL.

This clonotype was counted many times. This chain links TRBV20-1 with TRBJ2-7; TRBD1 matches at 9 bases. Germline trimming cut 1 base from V and 6 bases from J; bases unmatched to any gene: 13. Germline CDR1 is DFQATT and CDR2 is SNEGSKA (reference sequence). The CDR3 length is 16 residues. CDR3 DNA sequence: TGCAGTGCTAGAGTCGAGGGGAACAGGGGGCTCGCCGAGCAGTACTTC. Protein: CSARVEGNRGLAEQYF.

This clonotype was seen only once. The genes are TRBV19 and TRBJ2-3; D unresolved. Germline V gene sequence: CDR1 LNHDA, CDR2 SQIVND (reference sequence). The CDR3 runs 15 residues. Trimming left V 5 bases short and J 6 bases short, with 18 bases between. The CDR3 nucleotides are TGTGCCAGTAGTGCCATAGCAGGTCTGACGGATACGCAGTATTTT. Translated: CASSAIAGLTDTQYF.

The sample holds many counts of this clonotype. This chain joins TRBV5-1 and TRBJ2-6, with a possible D match to TRBD1 (6 bases). Deletions cut 4 bases from V and 2 bases from J, with 13 bases between. From germline, CDR1 is SGHRS and CDR2 YFSETQ. The CDR3 has 16 residues. CDR3 region: CASSANRVPGANVLTF. CDR3 in DNA: TGCGCCAGCAGCGCCAACAGGGTCCCTGGGGCCAACGTCCTGACTTTC.

This clonotype was seen repeatedly, ten times or more. The chain employs TRBV2 and TRBJ2-7, with unresolved D. V was trimmed by 8 bases and J by 1 base, leaving 15 bases between them. The CDR3 length is 14 residues. CDR1 SNHLY and CDR2 FYNNEI come from the germline V gene. The CDR3 DNA reads as TGTGCCAGCGGTGGTCTGGTTAGTTCCTACGAGCAGTACTTC. Translated: CASGGLVSSYEQYF.

V usage is TRBV15 and J usage is TRBJ2-5, with 8 bases aligning to TRBD1. CDR3 size: 15 residues. CDR1 and CDR2 (germline): LNHNV, YYDKDF (reference sequence). Trimming removed 2 bases from V and 2 bases from J; junction bases left unmatched: 4. CDR3 coding DNA: TGTGCCACCAGCAGACCGGGACAGGTTCAAGAGACCCAGTACTTC. Translated: CATSRPGQVQETQYF.

V gene TRBV30 combines with J gene TRBJ1-5; D remains unclear. Germline CDR1 reads GTSNPN; CDR2 reads SVGIG (reference sequence). The germline V and J ends were trimmed by 0 bases and 2 bases, with 11 bases remaining between them. CDR3 size: 15 residues. The CDR3 region has the DNA TGTGCCTGGAGTGTACCCAGCCGGGGCAATCAGCCCCAGCATTTT. Translating gives CAWSVPSRGNQPQHF.

A note on this clonotype: A much more abundant neighbour one base away suggests this may be a read error. The rearrangement uses TRBV6-4 and TRBJ2-3, with D perhaps matching TRBD2 (5 bases). The CDR3 length is 14 residues. Per germline, CDR1 MRHNA and CDR2 SNTAGT. The CDR3 loop is CASSEEGSTNTQYF. For the CDR3, the DNA is TGTGCCAGCAGTGAAGAGGGAAGCACAAATACGCAGTATTTT.

This clonotype showed up just a few times. The chain combines TRBV5-1 with TRBJ2-1, with D unclear. Per germline, CDR1 SGHRS and CDR2 YFSETQ. The V and J ends lost 3 bases and 3 bases respectively, with 7 bases between them. The CDR3 runs 13 residues. The CDR3: CASSYDHYNEQFF. The CDR3 nucleotides read TGCGCCAGCAGCTATGACCACTACAATGAGCAGTTCTTC.